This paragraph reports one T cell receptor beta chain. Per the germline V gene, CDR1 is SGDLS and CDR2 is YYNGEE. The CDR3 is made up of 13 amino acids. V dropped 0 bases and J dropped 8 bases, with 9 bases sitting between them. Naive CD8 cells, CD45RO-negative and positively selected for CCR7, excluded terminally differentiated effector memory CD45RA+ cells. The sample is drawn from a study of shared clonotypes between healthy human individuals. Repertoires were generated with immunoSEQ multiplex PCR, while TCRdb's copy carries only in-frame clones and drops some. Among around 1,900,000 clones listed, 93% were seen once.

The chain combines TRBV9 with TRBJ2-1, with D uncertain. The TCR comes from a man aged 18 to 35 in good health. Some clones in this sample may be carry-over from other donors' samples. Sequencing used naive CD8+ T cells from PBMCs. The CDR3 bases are TGTGCCAGCAGCGTAGCCTACGACGATGAGCAGTTCTTC. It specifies CASSVAYDDEQFF.